This T cell receptor (beta chain) stems from a study of cytotoxic CD8 clonotypes in ibrutinib-treated CLL. Points from the study as a whole: Baseline levels of clonality went above those of age-matched healthy donors and moved with circulating CD8+ T-cell counts. Rare overall, public clonotypes shrank or held steady under therapy.

The germline gives CDR1 SGDLS, CDR2 YYNGEE. The CDR3 totals 14 residues. Trimming removed 3 bases at V and 1 base at J, with 11 bases between. On this clone: Its matching antigen is unknown.

Here immunoSEQ multiplex PCR was the method, and the copy in TCRdb shows in-frame clones only, minus some. The sample records 90,000 to 95,000 clones, 60% to 80% being singletons. This clonotype was sampled from a human donor with chronic lymphocytic leukemia. The chain employs TRBV9 and TRBJ2-7; TRBD1 is a possible D gene (6 bases). The sequencing here drew on PBMCs, taken after 24 months of ibrutinib treatment. The CDR3 is CASSEGDNSYEQYF. DNA for the CDR3: TGTGCCAGCAGCGAGGGGGACAATTCCTACGAGCAGTACTTC.